Listed here are 5 T cell receptor beta chains from one sample, sequenced in a study of cytomegalovirus exposure and HLA in healthy donors. A multiplex PCR was run with 60 Vbeta primers and 13 Jbeta primers. This table comes from immunoSEQ multiplex PCR, and its TCRdb copy is limited to in-frame clones, with some not included. Counted here are over 150,000 clones, about 90% occurring once; the ten biggest clones make up roughly 0.24%. Material for sequencing was PBMCs. The origin of the receptors is a girl under three years old in good health and CMV-seronegative.

V is TRBV27 and J is TRBJ1-1; D uncertain. V was cut by 6 bases and J by 0 bases, with 14 bases left in between. Germline CDR1 MNHEY, CDR2 SMNVEV (reference sequence). The CDR3 extends over 15 amino acids. This CDR3 reads CASSPLRRVNTEAFF. The DNA of the CDR3 is TGTGCCAGCAGCCCTCTCAGGCGCGTGAACACTGAAGCTTTCTTT.

The rearrangement joins TRBV7-2 to TRBJ2-1; perhaps TRBD2 as D (5 bases). CDR3 size: 15 residues. V lost 10 bases and J 0 bases, leaving 16 bases between the germline ends. The germline V gene has CDR1 SGHTA and CDR2 FQGNSA. CDR3 sequence: CATSPQRSSYNEQFF. DNA for the CDR3: TGTGCCACCTCCCCCCAGCGGAGCTCCTACAATGAGCAGTTCTTC.

The chain has TRBV7-6 and TRBJ2-7; 10 bases match TRBD2. CDR1 SGHVS and CDR2 FNYEAQ come from the germline V gene. V dropped 3 bases and J dropped 2; count of bases not matched to a gene: 4. CDR3 size: 15 residues. The chain's CDR3 is CASSFGLADTYEQYF. CDR3 nucleotides: TGTGCCAGCAGCTTTGGACTAGCGGATACCTACGAGCAGTACTTC.

The rearrangement joins TRBV2 to TRBJ2-5; a weak D match, TRBD1 (5 bases). Trimming left V 3 bases short and J 13 bases short, with 12 bases between. Germline CDR1 and CDR2: SNHLY and FYNNEI. CDR3 length: 11 residues. CDR3 coding DNA: TGTGCCAGCAGTGAGGACACCGGACGGTACTTC. The encoded protein is CASSEDTGRYF.

The chain is built from TRBV7-8 and TRBJ1-5; 7 nucleotides align to TRBD1. Germline CDR1 reads SGHVS; CDR2 reads FQNEAQ. The CDR3 loop spans 19 amino acids. The ends lost 5 bases at V and 1 base at J; junction bases unmatched: 17. CDR3 sequence (DNA): TGTGCCAGCAGCCCGCCCGACAGGGCAGCTGATTGCAGCAATCAGCCCCAGCATTTT. Its protein is CASSPPDRAADCSNQPQHF.